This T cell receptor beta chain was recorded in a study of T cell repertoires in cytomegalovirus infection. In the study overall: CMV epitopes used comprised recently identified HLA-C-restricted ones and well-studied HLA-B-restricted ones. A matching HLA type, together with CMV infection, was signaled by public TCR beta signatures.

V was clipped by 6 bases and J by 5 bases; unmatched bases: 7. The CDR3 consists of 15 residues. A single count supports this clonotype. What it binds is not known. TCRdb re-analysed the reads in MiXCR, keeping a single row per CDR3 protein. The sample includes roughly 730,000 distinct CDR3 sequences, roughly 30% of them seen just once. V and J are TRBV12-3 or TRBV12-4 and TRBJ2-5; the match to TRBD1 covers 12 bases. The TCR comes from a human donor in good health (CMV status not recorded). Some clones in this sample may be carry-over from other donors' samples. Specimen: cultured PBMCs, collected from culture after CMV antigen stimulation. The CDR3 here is CASRAGTGGRETQYF. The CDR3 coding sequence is TGTGCCAGCAGGGCGGGGACAGGGGGCAGGGAGACCCAGTACTTC.